The sequence of this T cell receptor (beta chain) was determined in a study of blood T cell repertoires in COVID-19. Study context: The United States, Italy and Spain supplied acute and convalescent COVID-19 samples. PBMCs, B-cell-depleted T cells, or T cells were the source of the cDNA or gDNA that made up the material.

CDR1 and CDR2 (germline): WNHNN, SYGVQD (reference sequence). This CDR3 comprises 17 residues. V shed 0 bases and J 7 bases; nucleotides not matched to a gene: 10. Per the authors' pipeline: The assay estimated nucleated cells by amplifying reference gene primers. The data were produced by immunoSEQ multiplex PCR, yet TCRdb's version contains in-frame clones alone and is incomplete. Clone size and the V and J calls come from that table; the DNA yielded D and trimming. The top ten hold 2% to 2.5% of the sample, which has roughly 240,000 clones, around 84% seen once. This clonotype was sampled from a man aged 35 to 55 who had recovered from COVID-19. The chain uses TRBV10-1 and TRBJ2-2; the match to TRBD1 covers 8 bases. Input material: peripheral blood. CDR3 protein: CASSESTGQGAGGELFF. CDR3 nucleotides: TGCGCCAGCAGTGAGTCGACAGGCCAGGGGGCAGGCGGGGAGCTGTTTTTT.